Listed here are 26 T cell receptor beta chains from one sample, sequenced in a study of vaccination and CD4 T cells after COVID-19. Treatment defined: approximately nine-day PBMC culture with coronavirus spike peptide pools or control peptides (ViraFEST assay). The antigens for these receptors are not known. With the Oncomine TCR Beta short-read assay, DNA from cultured CD4+ T cells was sequenced. TCRdb reanalysed the PCR reads using MiXCR and keeps one entry per CDR3 protein. The sample yields about 18,000 distinct CDR3 sequences, about three quarters seen once. The sample here was CD4+ T cells from blood, cultured in vitro, taken after SARS-CoV-2 vaccination. These receptors were obtained from a human donor who received a COVID-19 vaccine.

The rearrangement links TRBV20-1 to TRBJ1-1; TRBD1 matches 11 bases. V was pared by 3 bases and J by 3 bases, with 9 bases of the junction left unmatched. Germline V gene sequence: CDR1 DFQATT, CDR2 SNEGSKA (reference sequence). This CDR3 spans 16 amino acids. CDR3 protein: CSASWDRGNVYTEAFF. As DNA, the CDR3 is TGCAGTGCTAGCTGGGACAGGGGGAATGTGTACACTGAAGCTTTCTTT.

The chain couples TRBV24-1 to TRBJ1-1; D might be TRBD1 (5 bases). With 2 bases removed from V and 1 base from J, the gap between germline ends came to 13 bases. CDR1 and CDR2 (germline): KGHDR, SFDVKD. The CDR3 contains 16 residues. The CDR3 DNA follows: TGTGCCACCAGTGATTCTGGGGGGGATCGGAACACTGAAGCTTTCTTT. This translates into CATSDSGGDRNTEAFF.

V gene TRBV11-2 combines with J gene TRBJ2-5, with D possibly matching TRBD2 (6 bases). The germline gives CDR1 SGHAT, CDR2 FQNNGV. Trimming left V 1 base short and J 3 bases short, with 9 bases between. CDR3 size: 14 residues. The CDR3 protein is CASSLGAGKETQYF. The CDR3 DNA follows: TGTGCCAGCAGCTTAGGGGCGGGAAAAGAGACCCAGTACTTC.

The V gene is TRBV12-3 or TRBV12-4, the J gene TRBJ1-2, with D possibly being TRBD1 (5 bases). This CDR3 comprises 15 residues. Trimming cost V 4 bases and J 6 bases, with 18 bases left between them. The CDR3 sequence is CASSSDHRDGHGYTF. CDR3 DNA: TGTGCCAGCAGTTCTGACCATAGGGACGGTCATGGCTACACCTTC.

The V call is TRBV6-1, the J call TRBJ2-3, with 10 positions matching TRBD1. Germline V CDR1 and CDR2: MNHNS, SASEGT. The CDR3 is 16 residues long. J lost 8 bases, V lost 4 bases, and 12 bases had no gene match. CDR3 nucleotides: TGTGCCAGCAGTGCCAAGGGACAGGGGTTGCGAGGTACGCAGTATTTT. It translates to CASSAKGQGLRGTQYF.

The chain is built from TRBV20-1 and TRBJ2-3, with 15 positions matching TRBD2. V shed 3 bases and J 3 bases; nucleotides not matched to a gene: 7. The CDR3 spans 17 residues. CDR1 and CDR2 from the germline V gene are DFQATT and SNEGSKA (reference sequence). The CDR3 DNA sequence: TGCAGTGCTAGCGGACTAGCGGGGGGGCGGTATACAGATACGCAGTATTTT. This codes for CSASGLAGGRYTDTQYF.

This rearrangement joins TRBV24-1 to TRBJ1-2; possible D gene TRBD1, 6 bases. CDR3 size: 13 residues. Trimming took off 7 bases at V and 6 bases at J, with 14 bases between the two ends. The germline V gene encodes CDR1 KGHDR and CDR2 SFDVKD. As DNA, the CDR3 is TGTGCCACCAGCCTTACAGGGAACGATGGCTACACCTTC. Translating gives CATSLTGNDGYTF.

The chain employs TRBV30 and TRBJ1-1; D ambiguous. The CDR3 length is 10 residues. V dropped 5 bases and J dropped 1 base, with 2 bases sitting between them. Per germline, CDR1 GTSNPN and CDR2 SVGIG (reference sequence). The CDR3 coding sequence is TGTGCCTGGCAGAACACTGAAGCTTTCTTT. It encodes CAWQNTEAFF.

V usage is TRBV12-3 or TRBV12-4 and J usage is TRBJ1-1; perhaps TRBD1 as D (6 bases). Trimming stripped 2 bases from V and 10 bases from J, with 11 bases between. The CDR3 totals 12 residues. In nucleotides, the CDR3 is TGTGCCAGCAGTTTATTCGAGGGGGGAGCTTTCTTT. Translating it yields CASSLFEGGAFF.

The chain uses TRBV2 and TRBJ2-5; unclear D gene. The CDR3 runs 14 residues. The germline V gene encodes CDR1 SNHLY and CDR2 FYNNEI. Trimming left V 6 bases short and J 7 bases short, with 18 bases between. The CDR3 coding sequence is TGTGCCAGCAGAGTTGAGCTGGTACGAGGGACCCAGTACTTC. It is translated as CASRVELVRGTQYF.

The chain uses TRBV10-3 and TRBJ2-2; D unresolved. Germline V gene data show CDR1 as ENHRY and CDR2 as SYGVKD. Trimming pared 4 bases from V and 5 bases from J, leaving 5 bases between. This CDR3 contains 12 residues. CDR3 sequence: CAISATTGELFF. CDR3 nucleotide sequence: TGTGCCATCAGTGCTACGACCGGGGAGCTGTTTTTT.

V usage is TRBV10-3 and J usage is TRBJ1-1; 7 bases align to TRBD1. CDR1 and CDR2 from the germline V gene are ENHRY and SYGVKD. V gave up 3 bases and J gave up 0 bases; unmatched junction bases: 4. The CDR3 length is 15 residues. The CDR3 loop is CAISEPTGMNTEAFF. Written as DNA, the CDR3 is TGTGCCATCAGTGAACCGACAGGGATGAACACTGAAGCTTTCTTT.

The chain uses TRBV7-7 and TRBJ2-7; no definite D call. V lost 1 base and J lost 1, with 5 bases in between. The V gene's germline CDR1 is SSHAT and CDR2 FNYEAQ (reference sequence). The CDR3 sequence is 13 residues long. This CDR3 is CASSLELSYEQYF. CDR3 DNA: TGTGCCAGCAGCTTAGAGCTTTCCTACGAGCAGTACTTC.

The rearrangement joins TRBV6-1 to TRBJ1-4, with 8 bases identical to TRBD1. CDR1 MNHNS and CDR2 SASEGT come from the germline V gene. V dropped 6 bases and J dropped 1; count of bases not matched to a gene: 10. This CDR3 spans 17 amino acids. The CDR3 DNA is TGTGCCAGCAGGAGATCGGGCAGGGGGCGAACTAATGAAAAACTGTTTTTT. Translated: CASRRSGRGRTNEKLFF.

The V and J genes are TRBV19 and TRBJ1-2; 7 bases align to TRBD1. CDR1 and CDR2 from the germline V gene are LNHDA and SQIVND (reference sequence). Trimming cost V 7 bases and J 4 bases; bases outside gene matches: 6. The CDR3 length is 13 residues. DNA for the CDR3: TGTGCCAGTACCCGGACAGGTCGCTATGGCTACACCTTC. This sequence encodes CASTRTGRYGYTF.

The chain combines TRBV12-5 with TRBJ2-3; D possibly corresponds to TRBD2 (5 bases). V was trimmed by 1 base and J by 6 bases, leaving 5 bases between them. In germline, CDR1 is LGHNT, CDR2 FRNRAP. The CDR3 totals 12 residues. Here the CDR3 DNA reads TGTGCTAGTGGTTTGGCGGGGGATACGCAGTATTTT. Its protein product is CASGLAGDTQYF. Variable domain in full (rest from reference TRBV12-5 and TRBJ2-3): DARVTQTPRHKVTEMGQEVTMRCQPILGHNTVFWYRQTMMQGLELLAYFRNRAPLDDSGMPKDRFSAEMPDATLATLKIQPSEPRDSAVYFCASGLAGDTQYFGPGTRLTVL.

The chain carries TRBV20-1 and TRBJ1-6; D not certain. Trimming removed 1 base at V and 6 bases at J, with 10 bases between. The CDR3 consists of 14 residues. The germline CDR1 and CDR2 sequences are DFQATT and SNEGSKA (reference sequence). CDR3 sequence: CSARGLELNSPLHF. The DNA for the CDR3 is TGCAGTGCTAGAGGCCTAGAACTTAATTCACCCCTCCACTTT.

The chain employs TRBV10-2 and TRBJ2-7, with 10 bases matching TRBD1. The CDR3 runs to 15 residues. Germline V CDR1 and CDR2: WSHSY, SAAADI. Losses at the gene ends were 2 bases for V and 1 base for J; bases not matched to a gene: 2. The CDR3 DNA is TGCGCCAGCAGTGAGGGGGGACAGGGGTCCTACGAGCAGTACTTC. Its protein is CASSEGGQGSYEQYF.

The gene calls are TRBV12-3 or TRBV12-4 and TRBJ1-2, with TRBD1 identical over 10 bases. The length of the CDR3 is 15 residues. Trimming cost V 6 bases and J 5 bases; bases outside gene matches: 9. The CDR3 is CASSHRQGAGYGYTF. The CDR3 DNA follows: TGTGCCAGCAGCCATCGACAGGGGGCAGGGTATGGCTACACCTTC.

This rearrangement joins TRBV10-3 to TRBJ1-6, with 8 bases that match TRBD1. The CDR3 length is 16 residues. Trimming at V came to 3 bases and at J to 9 bases, leaving 10 bases not matched to a gene. Germline CDR1 ENHRY, CDR2 SYGVKD. CDR3 DNA sequence: TGTGCCATCAGTGATTTGGTGACAGGGGACGGTTCACCCCTCCACTTT. As protein: CAISDLVTGDGSPLHF.

V usage is TRBV29-1 and J usage is TRBJ1-2; the D gene is possibly TRBD1 (6 bases). Germline V lookup: CDR1 SQVTM, CDR2 ANQGSEA. Trimming removed 4 bases at V and 6 bases at J, with 18 bases between. The CDR3 totals 14 residues. CDR3 coding DNA: TGCAGCGTTGGGGGGACACTGCATTTTCATGGCTACACCTTC. Its protein product is CSVGGTLHFHGYTF.

The chain links TRBV24-1 to TRBJ1-5; D unresolved. The CDR3 length is 13 residues. Trimming cost V 9 bases and J 0 bases, with 8 bases left between them. The germline gives CDR1 KGHDR, CDR2 SFDVKD. The CDR3 DNA reads TGTGCCACCCAGGCCTATAGCAATCAGCCCCAGCATTTT. Translated: CATQAYSNQPQHF.

This chain joins TRBV6-1 and TRBJ2-3, with D perhaps assigned TRBD1 or TRBD2 (5 bases each). This CDR3 contains 14 residues. The V gene lost 6 bases and the J gene lost 2 bases, with 12 bases spanning the gap. Germline V gives CDR1 MNHNS, CDR2 SASEGT. DNA for the CDR3: TGTGCCAGCAGACCGGGACGGATCACAGATACGCAGTATTTT. Its protein is CASRPGRITDTQYF.

The genes are TRBV7-9 and TRBJ1-6; 11 nucleotides agree with TRBD1. Trimming cost V 3 bases and J 10 bases; bases outside gene matches: 2. The CDR3 is 14 amino acids. The germline CDR1 and CDR2 sequences are SEHNR and FQNEAQ (reference sequence). Written as DNA, the CDR3 is TGTGCCAGCAGCTTTGGGACAGGGGGGTCACCCCTCCACTTT. It yields the protein CASSFGTGGSPLHF.

The V gene is TRBV2, the J gene TRBJ1-2; 10 bases align to TRBD1. The CDR3 runs 15 residues. V lost 2 bases, J lost 3 bases, and 3 bases stayed unmatched. The germline V gene encodes CDR1 SNHLY and CDR2 FYNNEI. The CDR3 protein is CASSERTGGYYGYTF. The CDR3 DNA reads TGTGCCAGCAGTGAAAGGACAGGGGGTTACTATGGCTACACCTTC.

This chain uses TRBV20-1 with TRBJ1-1, with D perhaps matching TRBD1 (6 bases). The ends were cut back, 0 bases at V and 1 base at J, with 12 bases in the middle. Germline V gene data show CDR1 as DFQATT and CDR2 as SNEGSKA (reference sequence). The CDR3 length is 15 residues. CDR3 amino acids: CSARDRRTENTEAFF. As DNA, the CDR3 is TGCAGTGCTAGAGATAGGCGGACAGAGAACACTGAAGCTTTCTTT.